The rows below give T cell receptor beta chains drawn from one sample of a study of T cells after yellow fever vaccination. TCRdb analysed the 5' RACE reads with MiXCR anew, one entry per CDR3 protein. Here the sample spans hundreds of thousands of distinct CDR3 sequences, about 12% being singletons. The specimen comprised CD4+ T cells sorted from PBMCs, sampled 15 days after the yellow fever booster vaccination. These receptors were taken from a man aged 18 to 35 who received the YFV17D yellow fever vaccine. Each CDR3 is given with its conserved first and last residue. The D gene is left open where the match is weak. Some rows have no size entry. The others give once, few or many, or a class for an expanded clone.

j_call d_call clone_size v_call cdr3_aa cdr3_nt
TRBJ2-7 - - TRBV20-1 CSASGGYEQYF TGCAGTGCTAGTGGAGGCTACGAGCAGTACTTC
TRBJ1-3 - few TRBV4-1 CASSQDVASGNTIYF TGCGCCAGCAGCCAAGATGTAGCTTCTGGAAACACCATATATTTT
TRBJ2-7 TRBD2 many TRBV7-2 CASSFSGASYEQYF TGTGCCAGCAGCTTCAGCGGGGCCTCCTACGAGCAGTACTTC
TRBJ1-6 TRBD1 - TRBV6-5 CASSEDRDNSPLHF TGTGCCAGCAGTGAAGACAGGGATAATTCACCCCTCCACTTT
TRBJ2-4 - - TRBV5-1 CASSFDPIPTKNIQYF TGCGCCAGCAGCTTCGACCCCATCCCTACCAAAAACATTCAGTACTTC
TRBJ1-6 - - TRBV6-5 CASSSGTSNSPLHF TGTGCCAGCAGTTCCGGGACGAGTAATTCACCCCTCCACTTT
TRBJ2-1 - few TRBV20-1 CSAQLGLYNEQFF TGCAGTGCGCAGCTTGGACTATACAATGAGCAGTTCTTC
TRBJ1-1 TRBD1 - TRBV5-5 CASSQGAMNTEAFF TGTGCCAGCAGCCAGGGGGCGATGAACACTGAAGCTTTCTTT
TRBJ2-5 TRBD1 few TRBV2 CASSRINRGRETQYF TGTGCCAGCAGTCGAATTAACAGGGGGCGAGAGACCCAGTACTTC
TRBJ2-3 - - TRBV4-3 CASSQNPGTPGITDTQYF TGCGCCAGCAGCCAGAACCCCGGGACACCAGGGATCACAGATACGCAGTATTTT
TRBJ2-3 TRBD2 few TRBV20-1 CSASPGGGRPSTDTQYF TGCAGTGCTAGTCCCGGCGGGGGGCGGCCTAGCACAGATACGCAGTATTTT
TRBJ2-1 - many TRBV7-8 CASSLTRGEQFF TGTGCCAGCAGCTTGACCCGAGGGGAGCAGTTCTTC